This entry lists 22 T cell receptor beta chains sequenced from one sample in a study of regulatory T cells in long-lasting Graves disease. Arm-PCR of CDR3 regions and iRepertoire HTBI primers were the basis on which TCR beta libraries were built. TCRdb re-derived calls from the multiplex PCR reads in MiXCR, one entry per CDR3 protein. This sample yields roughly 420,000 distinct CDR3 sequences, of which about 15% are seen a single time; about 15% belongs to the top ten. The time point denotes: newly diagnosed GD, antithyroid drugs for less than 3 months. Scientists built the TCR library using RNA that was extracted from PBMCs. Another study also made use of these data, one on T cells in Graves' hyperthyroidism and ophthalmopathy.

The specimen comprised peripheral blood mononuclear cells (PBMCs), sampled at new diagnosis, from a patient treated with antithyroid drugs. These receptors were obtained from a woman in her 50s with Graves disease.

In its sample, this clonotype was seen a few times. V gene TRBV6-2 or TRBV6-3 combines with J gene TRBJ1-5; D unclear. The germline CDR1 and CDR2 sequences are MNHEY and SVGEGT. V was shortened by 11 bases and J by 9 bases, with 17 bases between the two germline ends. This CDR3 has 12 residues. This CDR3 is CASQRVPRPQHF. In DNA, the CDR3 is TGTGCCTCCCAGAGGGTACCTCGGCCCCAGCATTTT.

This clonotype appeared many times. The chain employs TRBV27 and TRBJ2-7; possibly TRBD1 for D (6 bases). The length of the CDR3 is 13 residues. Germline CDR1 is MNHEY and CDR2 is SMNVEV (reference sequence). With 6 bases removed from V and 4 bases from J, the gap between germline ends came to 13 bases. The CDR3 here is CASSSEGGYEQYF. CDR3 coding DNA: TGTGCCAGCAGCTCCGAAGGGGGTTACGAGCAGTACTTC.

This clonotype was counted at least ten times. The chain uses TRBV20-1 and TRBJ2-5, with 7 bases that match TRBD2. The CDR3 is made up of 14 amino acids. Germline V gene lookup returns CDR1 DFQATT and CDR2 SNEGSKA (reference sequence). Unmatched junction bases numbered 5, after V lost 3 bases and J lost 1 base. The CDR3 loop is CSARRLALQETQYF. In DNA, the CDR3 is TGCAGTGCTAGGCGACTAGCCCTCCAAGAGACCCAGTACTTC.

CDR3 sequence reads: CAWRIGWEEKLFF. In nucleotides, the CDR3 is TGTGCCTGGCGGATTGGCTGGGAAGAAAAACTGTTTTTT. The chain carries TRBV30 and TRBJ1-4, with D hard to call. Trimming cost V 5 bases and J 8 bases, with 15 bases left between them. The V gene's germline CDR1 is GTSNPN and CDR2 SVGIG (reference sequence). The length of the CDR3 is 13 residues.

The chain is built from TRBV20-1 and TRBJ2-1; 8 nucleotides match TRBD1. From germline, CDR1 is DFQATT and CDR2 SNEGSKA (reference sequence). The CDR3 sequence is 10 residues long. Unmatched junction bases numbered 5, after V lost 4 bases and J lost 15 bases. The CDR3 is CSATTGVLFF. Written as DNA, the CDR3 is TGCAGTGCTACGACAGGGGTTTTGTTCTTC.

As regards this clonotype: A read error may explain this, as a much larger clone is one base away. The chain employs TRBV11-2 and TRBJ2-7; TRBD2 aligns across 13 bases. The CDR3 is 17 amino acids. V lost 4 bases to trimming and J lost 7 bases; unmatched junction nucleotides: 13. CDR1 SGHAT and CDR2 FQNNGV come from the germline V gene. CDR3 DNA: TGTGCCAGCAGCTCCCGGGGGACTAGCGGGACTTGGAATGAGCAGTACTTC. Its translation is CASSSRGTSGTWNEQYF.

V is TRBV30 and J is TRBJ2-7; 7 nucleotides match TRBD2. The junction had 8 bases not matched to a gene; V was cut back by 4 bases and J by 5 bases. Germline V gives CDR1 GTSNPN, CDR2 SVGIG (reference sequence). CDR3 length: 13 amino acids. The DNA of the CDR3 is TGTGCCTGGACCGTCGGCGGGAGTCACGAGCAGTACTTC. This codes for CAWTVGGSHEQYF.

This clonotype was seen a handful of times. The J gene is TRBJ2-3, the V gene TRBV5-6, with D perhaps TRBD1 (6 bases). There are 13 residues in the CDR3. From germline, CDR1 is SGHDT and CDR2 YYEEEE. The V and J ends lost 1 base and 4 bases respectively, with 7 bases between them. The CDR3 sequence: CASSLNRADTQYF. CDR3 bases: TGTGCCAGCAGCTTGAACAGGGCAGATACGCAGTATTTT.

This clonotype was seen more than once but under ten times. V usage is TRBV12-3 or TRBV12-4 and J usage is TRBJ2-6; 10 nucleotides match TRBD1. Unmatched junction bases numbered 18, after V lost 8 bases and J lost 2 bases. CDR3 length: 20 amino acids. The CDR3 here is CASRRRDRGLYFPGANVLTF. CDR3 sequence (DNA): TGTGCCAGCCGGAGGAGGGACAGGGGTTTGTACTTTCCTGGGGCCAACGTCCTGACTTTC.

Details on this clonotype: An end of the junction differs from the germline gene, which may be a read error. V usage is TRBV4-1 and J usage is TRBJ1-2; D is undetermined. This CDR3 is built from 12 residues. Germline lookup yields CDR1 MGHRA and CDR2 YSYEKL. For the CDR3, the DNA is TGTGCCAGCAGCCAAGATGACTATGGCTACACCTTC. This translates into CASSQDDYGYTF.

The chain couples TRBV10-3 to TRBJ2-5; 7 nucleotides align to TRBD1. V dropped 6 bases and J dropped 0; count of bases not matched to a gene: 4. Germline CDR1 is ENHRY and CDR2 is SYGVKD. The CDR3 runs 14 residues. Here the CDR3 DNA reads TGTGCCATCAGGGGGACAGCTTACCAAGAGACCCAGTACTTC. Translated: CAIRGTAYQETQYF.

This clonotype was seen a few times. This may be a read error, as it is one base from a much larger clone. The chain is built from TRBV28 and TRBJ1-1, with a possible D match to TRBD1 (5 bases). CDR3 length equals 15 residues. CDR1 is MDHEN and CDR2 is SYDVKM in the germline V gene. Here the CDR3 DNA reads TGTGCCAGCAGCCTAACCACCAGGGTGAACACTGGAGCTTTCTTT. Translation gives CASSLTTRVNTGAFF.

CDR3: CASSQGTGAYYEQYF. The CDR3 coding sequence is TGTGCCAGCAGCCAAGGGACAGGGGCCTACTACGAGCAGTACTTC. The J gene is TRBJ2-7, the V gene TRBV3-1; 9 bases line up with TRBD1. There are 15 residues in the CDR3. Trimming at V came to 1 base and at J to 3 bases, leaving 4 bases not matched to a gene. Germline lookup yields CDR1 LGHDT and CDR2 YNNKEL (reference sequence).

The gene calls are TRBV6-1 and TRBJ1-5, with TRBD1 identical over 9 bases. Germline-derived CDR1 and CDR2 are MNHNS and SASEGT. After removal of 6 bases from V and 5 bases from J, the junction contained 5 bases not matched to a gene. This CDR3 is 14 amino acids long. The CDR3 loop is CASSRTGDYQPQHF. The CDR3 nucleotides read TGTGCCAGCAGCCGGACAGGGGACTATCAGCCCCAGCATTTT.

This clonotype has a handful of counts. The gene calls are TRBV28 and TRBJ2-7; the D gene is possibly TRBD2 (5 bases). Germline V gene sequence: CDR1 MDHEN, CDR2 SYDVKM. V lost 10 bases, J lost 3 bases, and 10 bases lay in between. The CDR3 has 11 residues. The chain's CDR3 is CATSGSYEQYF. CDR3 coding DNA: TGTGCCACCTCGGGGAGCTACGAGCAGTACTTC.

The table lists this clonotype with a count of one. The rearrangement links TRBV19 to TRBJ2-1, with D tentatively TRBD1 (6 bases). Trimming took 7 bases from V and 8 from J, leaving 9 bases between them. CDR1 and CDR2 from the germline V gene are LNHDA and SQIVND (reference sequence). The CDR3 runs to 11 residues. The CDR3 protein is CASIRGHEQFF. The CDR3 DNA follows: TGTGCCAGTATCAGGGGTCATGAGCAGTTCTTC. Together with reference TRBV19 and TRBJ2-1, the CDR3 gives the full variable domain: DGGITQSPKYLFRKEGQNVTLSCEQNLNHDAMYWYRQDPGQGLRLIYYSQIVNDFQKGDIAEGYSVSREKKESFPLTVTSAQKNPTAFYLCASIRGHEQFFGPGTRLTVL.

CDR3 nucleotides: TGTGCCAGCAGGAAGATGGGACTAGCGGGAGGAACGAACACCGGGGAGCTGTTTTTT. Translating it yields CASRKMGLAGGTNTGELFF. The chain joins TRBV6-1 to TRBJ2-2; 15 nucleotides match TRBD2. In germline, CDR1 is MNHNS, CDR2 SASEGT. The CDR3 has 19 amino acids. The trim removed 6 bases at V and 0 bases at J, leaving 8 bases unmatched.

This clonotype was detected a few times. The chain combines TRBV12-3 or TRBV12-4 with TRBJ2-6, with TRBD1 as a possible D gene (6 bases). Trimming cost V 4 bases and J 0 bases, with 13 bases left between them. The CDR3 has 17 residues. The chain's CDR3 is CASSSRQENSGANVLTF. CDR3 bases: TGTGCCAGCAGTTCTCGACAGGAAAACTCTGGGGCCAACGTCCTGACTTTC.

The table lists this clonotype with many counts. Compared with germline, one end of the junction differs, possibly owing to a read error. The chain employs TRBV11-2 and TRBJ2-6; D possibly uses TRBD1 or TRBD2 (5 bases each). Looked up from germline, CDR1 is SGHAT and CDR2 is FQNNGV. The CDR3 runs to 16 residues. The CDR3 protein is CASSTNSYYGANALTF. The CDR3 nucleotides read TGTGCCAGCAGCACGAACAGTTACTACGGGGCCAACGCCCTGACTTTC. Supplemented by reference TRBV11-2 and TRBJ2-6, the full variable domain reads EAGVAQSPRYKIIEKRQSVAFWCNPISGHATLYWYQQILGQGPKLLIQFQNNGVVDDSQLPKDRFSAERLKGVDSTLKIQPAKLEDSAVYLCASSTNSYYGANALTFGAGSRLTVL.

This clonotype was counted at least ten times. V is TRBV3-1 and J is TRBJ1-1; a possible D gene is TRBD1 (5 bases). The CDR3 sequence is 15 residues long. Germline CDR1 LGHDT, CDR2 YNNKEL (reference sequence). The V gene lost 6 bases and the J gene lost 4 bases, with 18 bases spanning the gap. CDR3 loop: CASSIHGGASTEAFF. The CDR3 DNA reads as TGTGCCAGCAGTATACACGGAGGGGCGAGCACTGAAGCTTTCTTT.

This clonotype was seen at least ten times. This rearrangement joins TRBV11-1 to TRBJ2-7; 9 nucleotides line up with TRBD1. V gave up 4 bases and J gave up 0 bases; unmatched junction bases: 4. In germline, CDR1 is SGHAT, CDR2 FQDESV (reference sequence). This CDR3 is built from 15 residues. The DNA of the CDR3 is TGTGCCAGCAGCTGGGACAGGGCCAGCTCCTACGAGCAGTACTTC. It encodes CASSWDRASSYEQYF. The full variable domain, rest sourced from reference TRBV11-1 and TRBJ2-7, is EAEVAQSPRYKITEKSQAVAFWCDPISGHATLYWYRQILGQGPELLVQFQDESVVDDSQLPKDRFSAERLKGVDSTLKIQPAELGDSAMYLCASSWDRASSYEQYFGPGTRLTVT.

There are a few counts of this clonotype. The chain combines TRBV25-1 with TRBJ1-1; 8 bases agree with TRBD1. Per germline, CDR1 MGHDK and CDR2 SYGVNS. Trimming cost V 6 bases and J 5 bases; bases outside gene matches: 2. This CDR3 is built from 12 residues. The CDR3 spells CASRDRGTEAFF. CDR3 bases: TGTGCCAGCAGAGACAGGGGTACTGAAGCTTTCTTT.